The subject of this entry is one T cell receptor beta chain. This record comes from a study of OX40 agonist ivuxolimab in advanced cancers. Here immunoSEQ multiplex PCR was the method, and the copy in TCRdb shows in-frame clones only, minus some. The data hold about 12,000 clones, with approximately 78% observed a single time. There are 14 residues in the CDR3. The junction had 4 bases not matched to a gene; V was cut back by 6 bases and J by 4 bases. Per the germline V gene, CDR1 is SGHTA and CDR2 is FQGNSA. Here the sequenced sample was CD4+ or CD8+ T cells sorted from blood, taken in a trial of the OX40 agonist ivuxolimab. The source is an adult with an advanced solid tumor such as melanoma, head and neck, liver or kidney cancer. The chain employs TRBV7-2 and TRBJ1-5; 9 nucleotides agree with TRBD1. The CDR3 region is CASRPDRGNQPQHF. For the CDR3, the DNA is TGTGCCAGCAGGCCGGACAGGGGTAATCAGCCCCAGCATTTT.